The entry that follows covers one TCR beta chain sequence. Its antigen remains unidentified. What the library attached to individual cDNA molecules were unique molecular identifiers. From the RACE reads, TCRdb called clonotypes with MiXCR, one entry per CDR3 protein. Counted here are just over 80,000 distinct CDR3 sequences, roughly 10% occurring once; the ten biggest clones make up roughly 4.2%. These data belong to a study of human T cells and chemical hapten exposure. General study results and limits: Having alopecia, the donors may differ immunologically from healthy people.

This CDR3 has 16 amino acids. Germline V gene sequence: CDR1 KGHSH, CDR2 LQKENI. The ends lost 3 bases at V and 4 bases at J; junction bases unmatched: 7. The sample's time point: patch test 1, 2 weeks after DPC sensitization. Treatment denoted: therapeutic diphenylcyclopropenone sensitization with weekly scalp DPC. Specimen: whole blood, collected in connection with sensitization to the hapten diphenylcyclopropenone (DPC). The receptor comes from a woman in her fifties or sixties with alopecia areata. Some clones in this sample may be carry-over from other donors' samples. The chain employs TRBV18 and TRBJ1-4; TRBD1 matches at 8 bases. The DNA of the CDR3 is TGTGCCAGCTCACCTCCCAGGGGGCGCGGTAATGAAAAACTGTTTTTT. This sequence encodes CASSPPRGRGNEKLFF. Supplemented by reference TRBV18 and TRBJ1-4, the full variable domain reads NAGVMQNPRHLVRRRGQEARLRCSPMKGHSHVYWYRQLPEEGLKFMVYLQKENIIDESGMPKERFSAEFPKEGPSILRIQQVVRGDSAAYFCASSPPRGRGNEKLFFGSGTQLSVL.